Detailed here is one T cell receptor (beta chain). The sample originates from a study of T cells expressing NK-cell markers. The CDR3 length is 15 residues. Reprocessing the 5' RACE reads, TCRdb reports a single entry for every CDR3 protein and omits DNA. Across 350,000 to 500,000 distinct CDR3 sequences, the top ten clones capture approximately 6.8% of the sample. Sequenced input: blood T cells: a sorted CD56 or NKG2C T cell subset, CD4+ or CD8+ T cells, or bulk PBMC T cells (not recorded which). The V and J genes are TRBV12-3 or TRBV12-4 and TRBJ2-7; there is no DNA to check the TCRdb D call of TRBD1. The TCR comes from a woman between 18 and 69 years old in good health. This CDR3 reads CASSSAGTLGPEQYF.